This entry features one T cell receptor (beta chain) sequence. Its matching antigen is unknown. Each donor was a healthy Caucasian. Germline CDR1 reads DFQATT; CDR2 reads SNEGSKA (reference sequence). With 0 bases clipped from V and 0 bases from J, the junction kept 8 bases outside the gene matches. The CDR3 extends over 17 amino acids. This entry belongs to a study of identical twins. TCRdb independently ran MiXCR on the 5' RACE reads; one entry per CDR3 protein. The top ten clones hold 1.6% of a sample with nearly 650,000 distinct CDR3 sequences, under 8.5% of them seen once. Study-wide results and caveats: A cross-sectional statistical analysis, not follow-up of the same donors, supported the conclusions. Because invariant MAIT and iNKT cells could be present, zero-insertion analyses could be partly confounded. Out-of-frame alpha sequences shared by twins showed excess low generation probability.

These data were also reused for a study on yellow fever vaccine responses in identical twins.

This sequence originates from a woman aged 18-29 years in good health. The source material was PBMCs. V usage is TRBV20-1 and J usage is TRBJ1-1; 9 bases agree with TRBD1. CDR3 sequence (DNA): TGCAGTGCTAGAGAAACACAGGGGGCCGGACTGAACACTGAAGCTTTCTTT. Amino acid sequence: CSARETQGAGLNTEAFF.